The 14 T cell receptor beta chains reported below all come from one sample, sequenced in a study of response to subunit inactivated influenza vaccine. One entry per CDR3 protein, called by TCRdb with MiXCR from the RT-PCR reads. The sample has around 850,000 distinct CDR3 sequences, around 18% seen once. The material sequenced was PBMCs from blood, taken around 5 days after vaccination. Receptor source: a man in his fifties who received an inactivated influenza vaccine.

The chain is built from TRBV6-5 and TRBJ2-1, with D unclear. CDR3 length equals 14 residues. CDR1 is MNHEY and CDR2 is SVGAGI in the germline V gene. V lost 4 bases, J lost 7 bases, and 14 bases lay in between. The CDR3 region has the DNA TGTGCCAGCAGTTTGGACGGTGGATTGAATGAGCAGTTCTTC. This sequence encodes CASSLDGGLNEQFF.

This clonotype occurred a few times. The CDR3 here is CASSEAVGNQPQHF. The CDR3 DNA sequence: TGTGCCAGCAGTGAAGCGGTAGGGAATCAGCCCCAGCATTTT. V is TRBV2 and J is TRBJ1-5; D remains ambiguous. The CDR3 has 14 residues. CDR1 SNHLY and CDR2 FYNNEI come from the germline V gene. Between the trimmed V and J ends, which lost 0 bases and 4 bases, there was a span of 7 bases.

The chain uses TRBV7-8 and TRBJ1-5; perhaps TRBD1 as D (5 bases). The CDR3 consists of 14 residues. Germline V gives CDR1 SGHVS, CDR2 FQNEAQ. V lost 1 base, J lost 3 bases, and 7 bases lay in between. The CDR3 DNA sequence: TGTGCCAGCAGCTTAGTGGACACCAATCAGCCCCAGCATTTT. Its translation: CASSLVDTNQPQHF.

The genes are TRBV6-2 or TRBV6-3 and TRBJ1-2; D may be TRBD1 (5 bases). The V end lost 5 bases, the J end lost 6 bases, and 13 bases lay between the germline ends. Looked up from germline, CDR1 is MNHEY and CDR2 is SVGEGT. CDR3 size: 13 residues. The DNA for the CDR3 is TGTGCCAGCAGTATCCGGACGACAGATGGCTACACCTTC. Translation gives CASSIRTTDGYTF.

There are a few counts of this clonotype. J is TRBJ2-3 and V is TRBV28; 8 bases agree with TRBD2. Trimming removed 6 bases from V and 11 bases from J; junction bases left unmatched: 4. CDR3 length: 11 residues. Germline CDR1 and CDR2: MDHEN and SYDVKM. The CDR3 protein is CASSSLAEQYF. The CDR3 coding sequence is TGTGCCAGCAGCTCACTAGCGGAGCAGTATTTT.

This clonotype was observed at least ten times. The J gene is TRBJ1-1, the V gene TRBV5-1; D is uncertain. The germline V and J ends were trimmed by 2 bases and 1 base, with 6 bases remaining between them. The CDR3 runs to 13 residues. CDR1 SGHRS and CDR2 YFSETQ come from the germline V gene. The CDR3 here is CASSFTANTEAFF. In DNA form, the CDR3 reads TGCGCCAGCAGCTTCACCGCGAACACTGAAGCTTTCTTT.

The chain links TRBV9 to TRBJ2-5, with D perhaps matching TRBD1 (6 bases). The V end lost 4 bases, the J end lost 4 bases, and 14 bases lay between the germline ends. The CDR3 is 14 residues long. Germline lookup yields CDR1 SGDLS and CDR2 YYNGEE. The DNA for the CDR3 is TGTGCCAGCAGCTCCACGAGGGGGTTAGAGACCCAGTACTTC. It translates to CASSSTRGLETQYF.

V is TRBV2 and J is TRBJ2-1; possible D gene TRBD2, 6 bases. CDR1 SNHLY and CDR2 FYNNEI come from the germline V gene. This CDR3 has 15 residues. Trimming removed 2 bases from V and 2 bases from J, with 10 bases in between. The CDR3 loop reads CASSEMRGPYNEQFF. The CDR3, as DNA: TGTGCCAGCAGTGAAATGCGGGGACCCTACAATGAGCAGTTCTTC.

This clonotype turned up a few times. This chain uses TRBV14 with TRBJ2-2, with D hard to call. The germline CDR1 and CDR2 sequences are SGHDN and FVKESK. V gave up 3 bases and J gave up 1 base, with 6 bases separating them. The CDR3 is 14 amino acids. CDR3 sequence: CASSHWGNTGELFF. CDR3 sequence (DNA): TGTGCCAGCAGCCATTGGGGGAACACCGGGGAGCTGTTTTTT.

This clonotype has only a few counts. This chain links TRBV12-3 or TRBV12-4 with TRBJ2-7; TRBD2 matches 7 bases. Losses at the gene ends were 5 bases for V and 4 bases for J; bases not matched to a gene: 11. This CDR3 contains 15 residues. The CDR3 bases are TGTGCCAGCAGTCATCAGACTAGCTGGGGATACGAGCAGTACTTC. As protein: CASSHQTSWGYEQYF.

As for this clonotype: The junction departs from the called germline gene at one end, perhaps through a read error. The chain recombines TRBV7-2 with TRBJ2-1; either TRBD1 or TRBD2 may fit D (6 bases each). The CDR3 has 16 amino acids. From germline, CDR1 is SGHTA and CDR2 FQGNSA. The CDR3 protein is CASSLPDRGRSNVQFF. The CDR3 DNA reads as TGTGCCAGCAGCTTACCAGACCGGGGGCGGAGCAATGTGCAGTTCTTC.

The chain joins TRBV5-1 to TRBJ1-2; TRBD1 agrees at 12 bases. The CDR3 spans 18 residues. Germline CDR1 reads SGHRS; CDR2 reads YFSETQ. V lost 5 bases and J lost 1; bases outside the gene matches: 12. The CDR3 nucleotides read TGCGCCAGCAGAAAATCCGGGACAGGGGGCCCAATTAACTATGGCTACACCTTC. This gives the protein CASRKSGTGGPINYGYTF.

This clonotype was counted only a few times. This may come from a read error, since a much larger clone is one base off. The J gene is TRBJ2-1, the V gene TRBV5-5; D is ambiguous. Trimming pared 0 bases from V and 6 bases from J, leaving 4 bases between. Looked up from germline, CDR1 is SGHKS and CDR2 is YYEKEE (reference sequence). The CDR3 sequence is 12 residues long. CDR3 nucleotide sequence: TGTGCCAGCAGCTTGGGGATCAATGAGCAGTTCTTC. This encodes CASSLGINEQFF.

As for this clonotype: At one of its ends the junction is not consistent with the germline gene, which may arise from a read error. Here the CDR3 DNA reads TGTGCTAGCAGCTTTTCGAGCGGGGGAGGCGAGGAGCTGTTTTTT. It yields the protein CASSFSSGGGEELFF. The gene calls are TRBV7-7 and TRBJ2-2, with 8 bases fitting TRBD2. The CDR3 contains 15 residues. In germline, CDR1 is SSHAT, CDR2 FNYEAQ (reference sequence).